A single sample gave rise to the 20 T cell receptor beta chains below, sequenced in a study of PD-1 blockade in classical Hodgkin lymphoma. Brentuximab vedotin exposure varied among the patients, all of whom had relapsed after autologous stem cell transplantation. Profiling relied on immunoSEQ multiplex PCR, and the TCRdb table lists in-frame clones only, not all of them. The sample has roughly 150,000 clones, 78% seen once. Sequencing was performed on peripheral blood mononuclear cells (PBMCs), taken before the second cycle of nivolumab. These receptors all come from a human donor with classical Hodgkin lymphoma.

V usage is TRBV28 and J usage is TRBJ1-1, with 10 bases that match TRBD1. V trimming: 5 bases; J trimming: 5 bases; junction bases outside the gene matches: 5. The CDR3 is 14 residues long. The germline V gene has CDR1 MDHEN and CDR2 SYDVKM. The CDR3 region is CASSPGTGETEAFF. In nucleotides, the CDR3 is TGTGCCAGCAGTCCGGGGACAGGGGAAACTGAAGCTTTCTTT.

The V call is TRBV7-9, the J call TRBJ1-4, with D uncertain. CDR3 length: 19 residues. Germline CDR1 SEHNR, CDR2 FQNEAQ (reference sequence). V was shortened by 5 bases and J by 0 bases, with 22 bases between the two germline ends. The CDR3 DNA is TGTGCCAGCAGCCCCGTTAGTTCGGGCAGCTACACAACTAATGAAAAACTGTTTTTT. Translating gives CASSPVSSGSYTTNEKLFF.

In its sample, this clone was seen a few times. This chain uses TRBV2 with TRBJ2-5, with D tentatively TRBD1 (6 bases). Looked up from germline, CDR1 is SNHLY and CDR2 is FYNNEI. Trimming shortened V by 3 bases and J by 5 bases, and 16 bases separated the two germline ends. The CDR3 loop spans 15 amino acids. The CDR3 DNA is TGTGCCAGCAGTGACCAGACAGGAGTCGGGGAGACCCAGTACTTC. As protein: CASSDQTGVGETQYF.

The chain combines TRBV9 with TRBJ2-5; D perhaps matches TRBD2 (6 bases). V lost 0 bases to trimming and J lost 5 bases, with 8 bases between them. Germline V gene lookup returns CDR1 SGDLS and CDR2 YYNGEE. The CDR3 sequence is 13 residues long. The CDR3 DNA sequence: TGTGCCAGCAGCGTAGGTACTAGCGAGACCCAGTACTTC. It yields the protein CASSVGTSETQYF.

The V gene is TRBV7-8, the J gene TRBJ1-2; 9 bases line up with TRBD1. This CDR3 is 15 amino acids long. The germline V gene encodes CDR1 SGHVS and CDR2 FQNEAQ. The junction had 2 bases not matched to a gene; V was cut back by 3 bases and J by 0 bases. The DNA for the CDR3 is TGTGCCAGCAGCTTTAGACAGGGGGCTAACTATGGCTACACCTTC. This encodes CASSFRQGANYGYTF. The entire variable domain, with the rest obtained from reference TRBV7-8 and TRBJ1-2, is as follows: GAGVSQSPRYKVAKRGQDVALRCDPISGHVSLFWYQQALGQGPEFLTYFQNEAQLDKSGLPSDRFFAERPEGSVSTLKIQRTQQEDSAVYLCASSFRQGANYGYTFGSGTRLTVV.

The count of this clone is one. The V and J genes are TRBV7-9 and TRBJ2-7; 8 bases agree with TRBD1. CDR3 length: 15 residues. Germline CDR1 and CDR2: SEHNR and FQNEAQ (reference sequence). Trimming took 3 bases from V and 2 from J; bases not matched to a gene: 6. The CDR3 DNA reads as TGTGCCAGCAGCTTTCCGGGACAGGATGCCTACGAGCAGTACTTC. This encodes CASSFPGQDAYEQYF.

The genes are TRBV27 and TRBJ2-1, with TRBD2 as a possible D gene (6 bases). Between the trimmed V and J ends, which lost 6 bases and 5 bases, there was a span of 23 bases. Germline loops: CDR1 MNHEY, CDR2 SMNVEV (reference sequence). The CDR3 loop spans 17 amino acids. The CDR3 DNA reads as TGTGCCAGCAGCCATACTCTAGGGTTAGGAGGGGACAATGAGCAGTTCTTC. Encoded protein: CASSHTLGLGGDNEQFF.

The chain joins TRBV5-5 to TRBJ2-7; D call uncertain. Trimming removed 4 bases at V and 0 bases at J, with 17 bases between. Germline V gene data show CDR1 as SGHKS and CDR2 as YYEKEE (reference sequence). This CDR3 comprises 16 residues. CDR3 DNA sequence: TGTGCCAGCAGCGGACCGGTGTCCCCTAGCTCCTACGAGCAGTACTTC. Residues: CASSGPVSPSSYEQYF.

The chain combines TRBV19 with TRBJ2-5, with 7 bases lining up with TRBD1. With V trimmed by 3 bases and J by 3 bases, 1 base remained unmatched. Per germline, CDR1 LNHDA and CDR2 SQIVND (reference sequence). The CDR3 consists of 13 residues. The CDR3 sequence is CASSITGEETQYF. In DNA form, the CDR3 reads TGTGCCAGTAGTATTACAGGGGAAGAGACCCAGTACTTC.

CDR3 loop: CASSLPGTVAYEQYF. Written as DNA, the CDR3 is TGTGCCAGCAGCTTACCCGGAACGGTTGCCTACGAGCAGTACTTC. The chain is built from TRBV7-9 and TRBJ2-7; D gene uncertain. Germline loops: CDR1 SEHNR, CDR2 FQNEAQ (reference sequence). Trimming took 2 bases from V and 2 from J, leaving 13 bases between them. CDR3 length: 15 residues.

The V and J genes are TRBV25-1 and TRBJ2-6; D is uncertain. In germline, CDR1 is MGHDK, CDR2 SYGVNS. The V and J ends lost 3 bases and 0 bases respectively, with 12 bases between them. The CDR3 has 17 amino acids. The CDR3: CASSDSRLASGANVLTF. For the CDR3, the DNA is TGTGCCAGCAGTGATTCCCGACTTGCCTCTGGGGCCAACGTCCTGACTTTC.

This rearrangement joins TRBV28 to TRBJ2-5, with 9 bases lining up with TRBD2. Losses at the gene ends were 7 bases for V and 1 base for J; bases not matched to a gene: 1. The CDR3 runs to 13 residues. The germline CDR1 and CDR2 sequences are MDHEN and SYDVKM. CDR3 bases: TGTGCCAGCATAGCGGGAGCCCAAGAGACCCAGTACTTC. Its protein product is CASIAGAQETQYF.

The chain links TRBV4-2 to TRBJ2-1, with 9 bases matching TRBD2. This CDR3 region has 15 residues. CDR1 and CDR2 (germline): LGHNA, YNFKEQ. With V trimmed by 3 bases and J by 7 bases, 7 bases remained unmatched. CDR3 amino acids: CASSQAGGPGNEQFF. As DNA, the CDR3 is TGTGCCAGCAGCCAGGCGGGGGGGCCGGGAAATGAGCAGTTCTTC.

V usage is TRBV7-9 and J usage is TRBJ2-3, with 9 bases aligning to TRBD2. This CDR3 comprises 14 residues. Trimming at V came to 5 bases and at J to 4 bases, leaving 4 bases not matched to a gene. The germline gives CDR1 SEHNR, CDR2 FQNEAQ (reference sequence). The CDR3 sequence: CASSVSGSSDTQYF. The CDR3 DNA reads TGTGCCAGCAGCGTTAGCGGGAGCTCAGATACGCAGTATTTT.

This rearrangement joins TRBV5-1 to TRBJ2-5; D perhaps matches TRBD1 (5 bases). The CDR3 loop spans 15 amino acids. The germline V and J ends were trimmed by 0 bases and 0 bases, with 9 bases remaining between them. Germline values: CDR1 SGHRS, CDR2 YFSETQ. The CDR3 spells CASSLEGAYQETQYF. CDR3 nucleotides: TGCGCCAGCAGCTTGGAAGGGGCGTACCAAGAGACCCAGTACTTC.

The table lists this clone with a count of one. The chain combines TRBV19 with TRBJ2-2, with D perhaps TRBD2 (7 bases). Trimming removed 7 bases at V and 5 bases at J, with 20 bases between. This CDR3 region has 16 residues. Germline values: CDR1 LNHDA, CDR2 SQIVND (reference sequence). The CDR3 here is CASTPRGRGRTGELFF. The DNA of the CDR3 is TGTGCCAGTACCCCGAGGGGGAGGGGTCGGACCGGGGAGCTGTTTTTT.

The rearrangement links TRBV4-3 to TRBJ1-2, with no clear D. The V gene lost 4 bases and the J gene lost 0 bases, with 12 bases spanning the gap. This CDR3 has 15 amino acids. Per the germline V gene, CDR1 is LGHNA and CDR2 is YSLEER. In DNA, the CDR3 is TGCGCCAGCAGCCCCTGGGGAGGGACTAACTATGGCTACACCTTC. Amino acids: CASSPWGGTNYGYTF.

The V call is TRBV7-8, the J call TRBJ2-6; no clear D. This CDR3 spans 14 amino acids. The V end was cut by 3 bases, the J end by 2 bases, with 5 bases between. The germline V gene encodes CDR1 SGHVS and CDR2 FQNEAQ. The CDR3 sequence is CASSFPAGANVLTF. CDR3 sequence (DNA): TGTGCCAGCAGCTTCCCAGCTGGGGCCAACGTCCTGACTTTC.

The chain uses TRBV9 and TRBJ1-6; TRBD1 might be the D (6 bases). Germline V gene data show CDR1 as SGDLS and CDR2 as YYNGEE. This CDR3 contains 14 residues. Trimming shortened V by 0 bases and J by 7 bases, and 8 bases separated the two germline ends. The CDR3 DNA reads as TGTGCCAGCAGCGTAGATAGGGGGAATTCACCCCTCCACTTT. Protein: CASSVDRGNSPLHF.

The chain carries TRBV18 and TRBJ2-2, with D unresolved. CDR3 length equals 16 residues. V was pared by 4 bases and J by 4 bases, with 16 bases between. The germline V gene has CDR1 KGHSH and CDR2 LQKENI. CDR3 amino acids: CASSREPWVSTGELFF. CDR3 DNA sequence: TGTGCCAGCTCACGCGAACCCTGGGTGTCCACCGGGGAGCTGTTTTTT.